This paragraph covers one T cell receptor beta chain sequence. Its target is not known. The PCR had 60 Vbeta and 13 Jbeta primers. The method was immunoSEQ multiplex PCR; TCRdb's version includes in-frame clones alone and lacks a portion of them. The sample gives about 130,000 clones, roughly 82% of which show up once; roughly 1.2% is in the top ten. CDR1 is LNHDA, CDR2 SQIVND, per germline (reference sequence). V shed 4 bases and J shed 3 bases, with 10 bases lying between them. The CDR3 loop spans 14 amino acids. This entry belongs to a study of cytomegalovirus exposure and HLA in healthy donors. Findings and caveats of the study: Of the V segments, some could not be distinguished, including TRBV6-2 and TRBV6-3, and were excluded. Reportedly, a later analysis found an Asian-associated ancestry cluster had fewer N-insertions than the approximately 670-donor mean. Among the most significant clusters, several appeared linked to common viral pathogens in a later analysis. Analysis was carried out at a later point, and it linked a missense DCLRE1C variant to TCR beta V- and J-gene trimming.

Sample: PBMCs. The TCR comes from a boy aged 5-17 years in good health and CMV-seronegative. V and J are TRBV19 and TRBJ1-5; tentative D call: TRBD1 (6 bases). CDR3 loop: CASSTWDNNQPQHF. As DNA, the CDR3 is TGTGCCAGTAGTACCTGGGACAACAATCAGCCCCAGCATTTT.